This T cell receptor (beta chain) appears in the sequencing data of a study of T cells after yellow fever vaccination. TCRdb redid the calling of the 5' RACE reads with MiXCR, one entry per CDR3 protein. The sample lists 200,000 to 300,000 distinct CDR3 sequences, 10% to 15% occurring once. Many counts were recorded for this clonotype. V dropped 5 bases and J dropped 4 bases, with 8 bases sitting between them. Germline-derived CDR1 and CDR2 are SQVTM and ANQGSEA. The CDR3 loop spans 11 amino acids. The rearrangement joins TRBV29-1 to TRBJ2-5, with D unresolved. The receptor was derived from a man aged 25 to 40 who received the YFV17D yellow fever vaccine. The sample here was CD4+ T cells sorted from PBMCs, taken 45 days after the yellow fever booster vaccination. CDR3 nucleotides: TGCAGCGTTCGGAAAGGAGAGACCCAGTACTTC. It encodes CSVRKGETQYF.